This T cell receptor beta chain was retrieved from a study of blood T cell repertoires in COVID-19. Looked up from germline, CDR1 is SGHAT and CDR2 is FQNNGV. The ends were cut back, 2 bases at V and 7 bases at J, with 11 bases in the middle. CDR3 size: 13 residues. Libraries were prepared by immunoSEQ multiplex PCR; TCRdb keeps only in-frame clonotypes and omits some of them. The table shows 150,000 to 200,000 clones, with roughly 83% occurring only once. Material for sequencing was PBMCs or T cells enriched from blood (not recorded which). The rearrangement uses TRBV11-2 and TRBJ1-1, with D possibly being TRBD1 (5 bases). The origin of this receptor is a woman younger than 45 who had recovered from COVID-19. Written as DNA, the CDR3 is TGTGCCAGCAGCTTACGGACGGGGGTTGAAGCTTTCTTT. This sequence encodes CASSLRTGVEAFF.